This T cell receptor (beta chain) appears in the sequencing data of a study of blood T cell repertoires in COVID-19. Enrolled through a virtual design, the participants were between roughly 18 and 95 years of age and came from some 26 US areas. Each participant's cohort was designated according to participant-reported clinical history. Looked up from germline, CDR1 is SGHNT and CDR2 is YENEEA. This CDR3 spans 14 amino acids. V lost 2 bases and J lost 5, with 12 bases in between. Here immunoSEQ multiplex PCR was the method, and the copy in TCRdb shows in-frame clones only, minus some. The sample holds hundreds of thousands of clones, about 83% seen once.

This clonotype originated in a woman between 50 and 59 years old who had recovered from COVID-19. This chain joins TRBV11-3 and TRBJ1-1; D is uncertain. The sequenced sample consisted of PBMCs or T cells enriched from blood (not recorded which). The CDR3 is CASSLWASGTEAFF. In DNA, the CDR3 is TGTGCCAGCAGCTTATGGGCGAGCGGAACTGAAGCTTTCTTT.